This is a list of T cell receptor beta chains from one sample in a study of blood T cell repertoires in COVID-19. Only in-frame clones appear in the TCRdb table, and some are missing; sequencing was by immunoSEQ multiplex PCR. The data contain 150,000 to 250,000 clones, approximately 85% of them singletons. Specimen: PBMCs or T cells enriched from blood (not recorded which). The receptors were sampled from a man in his forties or fifties who had recovered from COVID-19. Each CDR3 is given with its conserved first and last residue. The order of the fields is V gene, D gene, clone size, J gene, CDR3 length, CDR3 protein, CDR3 DNA. The D gene is left open where the match is weak. Size tells how often a clone was seen (once, few, many) or the class of an expanded clone, and some rows leave it out.

TRBV19	-	-	TRBJ1-6	16	CASSIDLGQGKSPLHF	TGTGCCAGTAGTATAGATCTCGGGCAGGGAAAATCACCCCTCCACTTT
TRBV27	TRBD1	-	TRBJ1-1	14	CASSSGQGKGKAFF	TGTGCCAGCAGCTCCGGACAGGGGAAAGGGAAAGCTTTCTTT
TRBV9	TRBD1	few	TRBJ1-1	18	CASSSTSGGLAGNTEAFF	TGTGCCAGCAGCTCAACCTCAGGGGGATTGGCTGGGAACACTGAAGCTTTCTTT
TRBV7-9	-	-	TRBJ1-1	14	CASSFTRVSTEAFF	TGTGCCAGCAGCTTTACCCGGGTCTCAACTGAAGCTTTCTTT
TRBV7-7	TRBD1	-	TRBJ2-1	15	CASSLGQGAYNEQFF	TGTGCCAGCAGCTTAGGACAGGGGGCCTACAATGAGCAGTTCTTC
TRBV4-2	-	-	TRBJ2-3	14	CASSQGTSTDTQYF	TGTGCCAGCAGCCAAGGCACTAGCACAGATACGCAGTATTTT
TRBV18	-	-	TRBJ1-1	12	CASSPSNTEAFF	TGTGCCAGCTCACCCTCTAACACTGAAGCTTTCTTT
TRBV9	-	-	TRBJ1-5	15	CASSAWASSSQPQHF	TGTGCCAGCAGCGCCTGGGCTTCTAGCAGTCAGCCCCAGCATTTT
TRBV9	TRBD1	-	TRBJ1-4	14	CASSPGQGGEKLFF	TGTGCCAGCAGCCCTGGACAGGGAGGTGAAAAACTGTTTTTT
TRBV9	-	-	TRBJ1-2	14	CASTAGGANYGYTF	TGTGCCAGCACCGCGGGGGGGGCCAACTATGGCTACACCTTC
TRBV10-3	TRBD1	-	TRBJ2-1	16	CAISDSTGGPHNEQFF	TGTGCCATCAGTGACTCGACAGGGGGTCCCCACAATGAGCAGTTCTTC
TRBV2	TRBD2	-	TRBJ2-5	18	CASSLVLAGAGDQETQYF	TGTGCCAGCAGCCTAGTACTAGCGGGAGCAGGGGACCAAGAGACCCAGTACTTC
TRBV19	-	-	TRBJ1-2	12	CASRPGARGYTF	TGTGCCAGTAGGCCAGGTGCCCGGGGCTACACCTTC
TRBV5-1	TRBD2	-	TRBJ2-2	14	CASNGLAGAGELFF	TGCGCCAGCAACGGACTAGCGGGAGCTGGGGAGCTGTTTTTT
TRBV5-1	-	-	TRBJ1-1	15	CASSSHGDLGTEAFF	TGCGCCAGCAGCTCCCATGGGGACTTGGGCACTGAAGCTTTCTTT
TRBV2	-	-	TRBJ2-3	12	CATSGRWIGQYF	TGTGCCACCTCGGGAAGGTGGATAGGGCAGTATTTT
TRBV28	-	once	TRBJ1-2	16	CASSSGRYGSNYGYTF	TGTGCCAGCAGTTCGGGGAGATATGGGTCGAACTATGGCTACACCTTC
TRBV27	-	many	TRBJ2-7	13	CASSLQGTYEQYF	TGTGCCAGCAGTTTACAGGGAACCTACGAGCAGTACTTC
TRBV11-2	-	-	TRBJ1-1	17	CASSLRATKNQNTEAFF	TGTGCCAGCAGCCTGAGGGCGACAAAAAACCAGAACACTGAAGCTTTCTTT
TRBV2	-	-	TRBJ1-4	15	CASSEQGWANEKLFF	TGTGCCAGCAGCGAGCAGGGGTGGGCTAATGAAAAACTGTTTTTT
TRBV19	TRBD2	-	TRBJ2-2	16	CASSKVAGGSTGELFF	TGTGCCAGTAGTAAGGTTGCGGGAGGGTCAACCGGGGAGCTGTTTTTT
TRBV9	-	-	TRBJ1-2	16	CASSVGYYLANYGYTF	TGTGCCAGCAGCGTAGGGTACTATCTAGCTAACTATGGCTACACCTTC
TRBV5-5	TRBD1	-	TRBJ2-7	15	CASSFSGTGTYEQYF	TGTGCCAGCAGCTTCTCCGGGACAGGGACTTACGAGCAGTACTTC
TRBV13	-	-	TRBJ2-5	20	CASSYRQGRGEKNEEETQYF	TGTGCCAGCAGCTATCGACAGGGCAGGGGGGAGAAGAATGAGGAAGAGACCCAGTACTTC
TRBV7-9	TRBD1	-	TRBJ2-1	15	CASSAGQGNSNEQFF	TGTGCCAGCAGCGCGGGACAGGGAAATTCCAATGAGCAGTTCTTC
TRBV7-2	-	-	TRBJ2-2	13	CASSLVADGELFF	TGTGCCAGCAGCTTAGTAGCAGACGGGGAGCTGTTTTTT
TRBV6-5	TRBD2	once	TRBJ2-2	16	CASSYLAGSDTGELFF	TGTGCCAGCAGTTACTTAGCGGGAAGCGACACCGGGGAGCTGTTTTTT
TRBV6-5	TRBD2	-	TRBJ2-1	16	CASSSGLAGSYNEQFF	TGTGCCAGCAGTTCGGGACTAGCGGGTTCCTACAATGAGCAGTTCTTC
TRBV28	-	once	TRBJ1-2	15	CASSHRQTGAWGYTF	TGTGCCAGCAGTCATCGACAGACTGGGGCGTGGGGCTACACCTTC
TRBV5-4	-	-	TRBJ2-3	15	CASSPGPSRADTQYF	TGTGCCAGCAGCCCCGGCCCCTCGAGGGCAGATACGCAGTATTTT
TRBV6-5	-	-	TRBJ2-2	15	CASRLAGRGAGELFF	TGTGCCAGCAGGCTAGCGGGCAGGGGGGCCGGGGAGCTGTTTTTT
TRBV5-5	-	-	TRBJ2-3	16	CASSLAGQGRGDTQYF	TGTGCCAGCAGCTTGGCGGGTCAGGGAAGAGGAGATACGCAGTATTTT
TRBV27	-	-	TRBJ2-4	18	CASSFRAGDIEAKNIQYF	TGTGCCAGCAGTTTTCGGGCAGGGGATATCGAAGCCAAAAACATTCAGTACTTC
TRBV28	-	-	TRBJ1-1	12	CASSLLRGEAFF	TGTGCCAGCAGTTTATTGAGAGGGGAAGCTTTCTTT
TRBV7-2	TRBD1	-	TRBJ1-5	14	CASSLGTGNQPQHF	TGTGCCAGCAGCTTAGGGACAGGAAATCAGCCCCAGCATTTT
TRBV12-5	-	-	TRBJ1-3	16	CASGLVGRVGGNTIYF	TGTGCTAGTGGTTTGGTGGGGAGGGTCGGCGGAAACACCATATATTTT